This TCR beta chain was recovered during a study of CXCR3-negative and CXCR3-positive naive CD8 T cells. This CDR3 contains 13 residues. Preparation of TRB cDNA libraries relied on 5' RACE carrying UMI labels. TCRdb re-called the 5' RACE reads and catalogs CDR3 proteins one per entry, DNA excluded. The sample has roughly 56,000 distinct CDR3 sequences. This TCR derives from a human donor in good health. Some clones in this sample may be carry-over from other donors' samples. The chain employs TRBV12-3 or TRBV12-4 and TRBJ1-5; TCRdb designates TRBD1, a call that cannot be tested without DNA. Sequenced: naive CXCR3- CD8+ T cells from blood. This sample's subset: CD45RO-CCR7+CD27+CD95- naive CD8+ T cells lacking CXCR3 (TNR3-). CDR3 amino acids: CASSLTGTGPRHF.